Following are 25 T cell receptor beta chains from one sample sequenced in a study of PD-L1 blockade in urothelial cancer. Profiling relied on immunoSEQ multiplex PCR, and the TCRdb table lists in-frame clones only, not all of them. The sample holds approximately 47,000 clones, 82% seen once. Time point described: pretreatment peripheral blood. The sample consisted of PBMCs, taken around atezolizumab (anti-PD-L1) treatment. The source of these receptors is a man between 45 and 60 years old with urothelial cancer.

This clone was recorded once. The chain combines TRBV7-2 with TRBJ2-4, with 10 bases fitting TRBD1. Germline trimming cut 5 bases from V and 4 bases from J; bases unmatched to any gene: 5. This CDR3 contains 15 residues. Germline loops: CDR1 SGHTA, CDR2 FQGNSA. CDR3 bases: TGTGCCAGCAGCGGGGGACAGGGGCGTAAAAACATTCAGTACTTC. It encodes CASSGGQGRKNIQYF.

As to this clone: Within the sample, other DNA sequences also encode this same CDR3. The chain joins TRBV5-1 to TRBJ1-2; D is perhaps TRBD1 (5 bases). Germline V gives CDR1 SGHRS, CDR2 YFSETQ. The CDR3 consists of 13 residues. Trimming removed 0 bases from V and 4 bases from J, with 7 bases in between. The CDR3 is CASSLGQIYGYTF. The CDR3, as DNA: TGCGCCAGCAGCTTGGGACAGATCTATGGCTACACCTTC.

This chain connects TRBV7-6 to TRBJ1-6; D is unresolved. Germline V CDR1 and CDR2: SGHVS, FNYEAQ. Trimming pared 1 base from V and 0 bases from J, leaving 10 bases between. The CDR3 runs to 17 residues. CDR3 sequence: CASSLVDISSYNSPLHF. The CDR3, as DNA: TGTGCCAGCAGCTTAGTCGACATTTCCTCCTATAATTCACCCCTCCACTTT.

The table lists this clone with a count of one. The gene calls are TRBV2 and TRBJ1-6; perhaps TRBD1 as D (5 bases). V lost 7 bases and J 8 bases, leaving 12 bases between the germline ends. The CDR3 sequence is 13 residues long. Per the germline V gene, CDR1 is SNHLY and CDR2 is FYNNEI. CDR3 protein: CASMRDGDSPLHF. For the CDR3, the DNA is TGTGCCAGCATGCGGGACGGCGATTCACCCCTCCACTTT. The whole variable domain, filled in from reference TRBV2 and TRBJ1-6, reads EPEVTQTPSHQVTQMGQEVILRCVPISNHLYFYWYRQILGQKVEFLVSFYNNEISEKSEIFDDQFSVERPDGSNFTLKIRSTKLEDSAMYFCASMRDGDSPLHFGNGTRLTVT.

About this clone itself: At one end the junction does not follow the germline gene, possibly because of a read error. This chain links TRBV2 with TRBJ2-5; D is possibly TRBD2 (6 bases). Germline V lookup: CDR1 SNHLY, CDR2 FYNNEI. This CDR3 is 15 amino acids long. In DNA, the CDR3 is TGTGCCAGCAGAGAAGCCGGTGGCGGGAAAGAGACCCAGTACTTC. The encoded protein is CASREAGGGKETQYF.

The CDR3 loop is CASSRGGVSYGYTF. CDR3 DNA: TGTGCCAGCAGCCGAGGCGGAGTGTCCTATGGCTACACCTTC. This sequence joins TRBV28 and TRBJ1-2; no definite D call. The CDR3 contains 14 residues. CDR1 and CDR2 (germline): MDHEN, SYDVKM. The V and J ends lost 6 bases and 4 bases respectively, with 15 bases between them.

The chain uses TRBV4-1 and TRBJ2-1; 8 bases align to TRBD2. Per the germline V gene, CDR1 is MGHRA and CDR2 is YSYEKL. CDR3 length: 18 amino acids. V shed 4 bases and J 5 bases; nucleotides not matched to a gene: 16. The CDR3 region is CASSLGLASRAQNNEQFF. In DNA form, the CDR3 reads TGCGCCAGCAGCCTCGGACTAGCATCGAGGGCCCAAAACAATGAGCAGTTCTTC.

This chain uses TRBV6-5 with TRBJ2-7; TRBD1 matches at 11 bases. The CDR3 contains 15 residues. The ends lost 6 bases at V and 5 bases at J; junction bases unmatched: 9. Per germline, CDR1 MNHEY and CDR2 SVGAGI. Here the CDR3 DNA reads TGTGCCAGCAGGGGGCGATCGGGACAGGGGGACGAGCAGTACGTC. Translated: CASRGRSGQGDEQYV.

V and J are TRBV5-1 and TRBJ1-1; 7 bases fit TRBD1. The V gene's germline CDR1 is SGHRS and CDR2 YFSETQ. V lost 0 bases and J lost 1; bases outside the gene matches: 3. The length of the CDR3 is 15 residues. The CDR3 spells CASSLAAGGNTEAFF. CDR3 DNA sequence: TGCGCCAGCAGCTTGGCCGCAGGGGGGAACACTGAAGCTTTCTTT.

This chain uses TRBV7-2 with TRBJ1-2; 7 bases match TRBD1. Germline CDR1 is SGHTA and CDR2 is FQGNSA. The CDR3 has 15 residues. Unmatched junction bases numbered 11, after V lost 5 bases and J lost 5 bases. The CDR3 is CASSAFVGTAYGYTF. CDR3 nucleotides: TGTGCCAGCAGCGCCTTTGTTGGGACAGCTTATGGCTACACCTTC.

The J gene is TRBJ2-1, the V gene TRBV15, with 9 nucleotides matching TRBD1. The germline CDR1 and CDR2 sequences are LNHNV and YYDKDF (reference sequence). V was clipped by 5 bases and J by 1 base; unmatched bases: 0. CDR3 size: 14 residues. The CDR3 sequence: CATSGTGSYNEQFF. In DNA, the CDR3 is TGTGCCACCAGCGGGACAGGGTCCTACAATGAGCAGTTCTTC.

The CDR3 sequence: CASSPPRGGDLNYGYTF. The CDR3 DNA sequence: TGTGCCAGCAGCCCCCCCCGAGGGGGAGATCTCAACTATGGCTACACCTTC. The chain uses TRBV5-4 and TRBJ1-2; D might be TRBD1 (6 bases). The germline gives CDR1 SGHNT, CDR2 YYREEE (reference sequence). The CDR3 totals 17 residues. The V end lost 4 bases, the J end lost 2 bases, and 21 bases lay between the germline ends.

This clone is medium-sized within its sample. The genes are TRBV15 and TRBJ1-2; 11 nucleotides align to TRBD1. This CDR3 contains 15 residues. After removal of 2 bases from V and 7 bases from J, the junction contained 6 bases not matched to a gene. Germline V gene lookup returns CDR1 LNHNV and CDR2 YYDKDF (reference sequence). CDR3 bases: TGTGCCACCAGCAGATCCGGACAGGGGGCGGGTGGCTACACCTTC. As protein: CATSRSGQGAGGYTF.

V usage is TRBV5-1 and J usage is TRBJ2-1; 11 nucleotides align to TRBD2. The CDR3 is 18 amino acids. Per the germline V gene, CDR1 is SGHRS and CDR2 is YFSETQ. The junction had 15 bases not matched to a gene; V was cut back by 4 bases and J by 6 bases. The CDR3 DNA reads TGCGCCAGCAGCCCAAACCTACTAGCGGGAGTAGGGGGCAATGAGCAGTTCTTC. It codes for CASSPNLLAGVGGNEQFF.

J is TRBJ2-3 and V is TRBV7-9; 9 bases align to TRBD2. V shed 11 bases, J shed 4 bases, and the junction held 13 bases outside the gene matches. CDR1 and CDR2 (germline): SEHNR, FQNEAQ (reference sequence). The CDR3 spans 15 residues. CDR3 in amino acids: CAGHHGGRASDTQYF. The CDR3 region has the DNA TGTGCCGGGCATCATGGCGGGAGGGCCTCAGATACGCAGTATTTT.

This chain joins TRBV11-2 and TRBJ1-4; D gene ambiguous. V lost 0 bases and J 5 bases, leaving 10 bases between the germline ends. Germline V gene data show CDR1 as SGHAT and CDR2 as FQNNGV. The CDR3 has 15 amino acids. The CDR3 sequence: CASSLEGLANEKLFF. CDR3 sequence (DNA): TGTGCCAGCAGCTTAGAAGGGCTAGCGAATGAAAAACTGTTTTTT.

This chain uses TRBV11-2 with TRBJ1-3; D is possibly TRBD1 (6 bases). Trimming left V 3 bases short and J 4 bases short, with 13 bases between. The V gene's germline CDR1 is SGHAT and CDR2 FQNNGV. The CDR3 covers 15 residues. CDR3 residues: CASSFNRAVGNTIYF. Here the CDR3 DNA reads TGTGCCAGCAGCTTCAACAGGGCGGTCGGAAACACCATATATTTT.

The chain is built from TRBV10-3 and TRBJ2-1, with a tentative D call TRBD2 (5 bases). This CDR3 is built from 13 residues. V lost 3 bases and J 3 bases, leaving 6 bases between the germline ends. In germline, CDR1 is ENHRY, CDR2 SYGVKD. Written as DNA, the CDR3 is TGTGCCATCAGTGACCGGGGCTACAATGAGCAGTTCTTC. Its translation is CAISDRGYNEQFF.

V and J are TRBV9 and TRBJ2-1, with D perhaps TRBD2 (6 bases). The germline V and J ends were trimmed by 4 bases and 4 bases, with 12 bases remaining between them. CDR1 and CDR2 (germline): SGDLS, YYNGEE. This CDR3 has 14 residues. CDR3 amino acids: CASSPAGTYNEQFF. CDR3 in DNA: TGTGCCAGCAGCCCAGCAGGGACTTACAATGAGCAGTTCTTC.

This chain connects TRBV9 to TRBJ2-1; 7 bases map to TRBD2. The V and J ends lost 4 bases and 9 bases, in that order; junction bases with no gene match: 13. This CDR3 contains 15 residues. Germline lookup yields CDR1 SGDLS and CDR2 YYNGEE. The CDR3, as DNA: TGTGCCAGCAGCACCCTCCCCCGGGACTATAGTGAGCAGTTCTTC. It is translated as CASSTLPRDYSEQFF.

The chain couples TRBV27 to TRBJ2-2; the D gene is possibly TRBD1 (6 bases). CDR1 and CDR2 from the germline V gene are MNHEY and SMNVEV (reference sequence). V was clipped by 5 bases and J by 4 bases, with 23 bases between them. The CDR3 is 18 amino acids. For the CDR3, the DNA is TGTGCCAGCAGTGGATCGTTACTTTCAAGGGGGATCACCGGGGAGCTGTTTTTT. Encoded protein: CASSGSLLSRGITGELFF.

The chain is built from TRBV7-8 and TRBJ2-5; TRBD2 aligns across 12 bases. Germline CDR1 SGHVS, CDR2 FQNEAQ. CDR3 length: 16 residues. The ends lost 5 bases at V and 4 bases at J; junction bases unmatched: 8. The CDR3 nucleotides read TGTGCCAGCAGCCCCCGACTAGCGGGGGCTCCAGAGACCCAGTACTTC. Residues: CASSPRLAGAPETQYF.

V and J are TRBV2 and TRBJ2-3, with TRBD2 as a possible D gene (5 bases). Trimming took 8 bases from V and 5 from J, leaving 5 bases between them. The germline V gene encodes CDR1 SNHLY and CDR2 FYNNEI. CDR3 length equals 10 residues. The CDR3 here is CASEGDTQYF. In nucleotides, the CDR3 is TGTGCCAGCGAGGGAGATACGCAGTATTTT.

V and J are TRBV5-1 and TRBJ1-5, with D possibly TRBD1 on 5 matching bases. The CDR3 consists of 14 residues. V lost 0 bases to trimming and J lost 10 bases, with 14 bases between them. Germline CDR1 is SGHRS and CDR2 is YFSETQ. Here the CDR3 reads CASSLAGEISPQHF. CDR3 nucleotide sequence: TGCGCCAGCAGCTTGGCGGGGGAAATCAGCCCCCAGCATTTT. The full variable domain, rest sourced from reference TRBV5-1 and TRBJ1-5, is KAGVTQTPRYLIKTRGQQVTLSCSPISGHRSVSWYQQTPGQGLQFLFEYFSETQRNKGNFPGRFSGRQFSNSRSEMNVSTLELGDSALYLCASSLAGEISPQHFGDGTRLSIL.

The CDR3 sequence is CASTPYLTGGNQPQHF. CDR3 DNA sequence: TGTGCCAGCACCCCCTACCTGACAGGGGGCAATCAGCCCCAGCATTTT. The chain couples TRBV7-2 to TRBJ1-5, with 8 bases identical to TRBD1. With 7 bases clipped from V and 2 bases from J, the junction kept 10 bases outside the gene matches. This CDR3 comprises 16 residues. Germline V gene data show CDR1 as SGHTA and CDR2 as FQGNSA.